Listed below are T cell receptor beta chains from one sample, sequenced in a study of shared clonotypes between healthy human individuals. Produced via immunoSEQ multiplex PCR; TCRdb's table is partial and in-frame only. Of 2 million to 3 million clones listed, approximately 93% were seen once; the top ten hold 0.36%. Material for sequencing was naive CD4+ T cells from PBMCs. These TCRs come from a man between 18 and 35 years old in good health. Some clones in this sample may be carry-over from other donors' samples. The CDR3 runs from the conserved cysteine through the conserved F or W. D genes are given only for firm matches. Size is stated for part of the rows, as once, few or many counts, or as a class when the clone is expanded.

v_gene,d_gene,abundance,j_gene,CDR3nt,CDR3aa
TRBV13,.,.,TRBJ2-3,TGTGCCAGCAGCCGGGCAGGGTATACAGATACGCAGTATTTT,CASSRAGYTDTQYF
TRBV28,.,.,TRBJ1-2,TGTGCCAGCAGTGGGGAGGACAGCTATGGCTACACCTTC,CASSGEDSYGYTF
TRBV18,TRBD1,.,TRBJ2-1,TGTGCCAGCTCACCCCCTGGGACAGGGGTCAATGAGCAGTTCTTC,CASSPPGTGVNEQFF
TRBV11-2,.,.,TRBJ1-4,TGTGCCAGCAGCTCCCCGAGGGGGGGAGAAAAACTGTTTTTT,CASSSPRGGEKLFF
TRBV6-5,TRBD2,.,TRBJ2-5,TGTGCCAGCGGGACTAGCGGGAGAGGGGAGACCCAGTACTTC,CASGTSGRGETQYF
TRBV29-1,.,.,TRBJ1-2,TGCAGCGCGACGTTCCACCAGACAGTTCATAAAAAACCTAACTATGGCTACACCTTC,CSATFHQTVHKKPNYGYTF
TRBV5-1,.,.,TRBJ1-1,TGCGCCAGCAGCTTGGAGGGACAAAGGAACACTGAAGCTTTCTTT,CASSLEGQRNTEAFF
TRBV7-8,.,.,TRBJ1-1,TGTGCCAGCAGTTCGTTGGGCAGGAGATTGGCTTTCTTT,CASSSLGRRLAFF
TRBV6-6,.,.,TRBJ1-1,TGTGCCAGCAGTTCCAGGGGCCGGAACACTGAAGCTTTCTTT,CASSSRGRNTEAFF
TRBV11-2,.,few,TRBJ1-4,TGTGCCAGCAGCTTAGCGGGTGAAAAACTGTTTTTT,CASSLAGEKLFF
TRBV19,.,.,TRBJ1-5,TGTGCCAGTAGTATCGCCCGGACTGGGAATCAGCCCCAGCATTTT,CASSIARTGNQPQHF
TRBV5-1,.,.,TRBJ2-5,TGCGCCAGCAGCTTGGCCGGCGGAGGGGACGTGGCCCAGTACTTC,CASSLAGGGDVAQYF
TRBV6-6,.,once,TRBJ2-3,TGTGCCAGCAGTTTCCCACCTAGCACAGATACGCAGTATTTT,CASSFPPSTDTQYF
TRBV2,.,.,TRBJ2-7,TGTGCCGGACACCGGGACGGACCCTACGAGCAGTACTTC,CAGHRDGPYEQYF
TRBV27,TRBD1,.,TRBJ2-7,TGTGCCAGCAGTCGACAGGGGGCCCGCTACGAGCAGTACTTC,CASSRQGARYEQYF
TRBV7-2,TRBD1,.,TRBJ1-1,TGTGCCAGCAGCTGGACAGGGACTGAAGCTTTCTTT,CASSWTGTEAFF
TRBV5-5,.,.,TRBJ2-3,TGTGCCAGCAGCTTGGGCGGAGTGAGCACAGATACGCAGTATTTT,CASSLGGVSTDTQYF
TRBV28,TRBD1,.,TRBJ1-2,TGTGCCAGCAGTTTATCAGGACAGGGGGAGGACTATGGCTACACCTTC,CASSLSGQGEDYGYTF
TRBV2,.,few,TRBJ1-1,TGTGCCAGCAGTGATGAGAACACTGAAGCTTTCTTT,CASSDENTEAFF
TRBV6-6,TRBD1,once,TRBJ2-2,TGTGCCAGCAGTGACAGGGGAACCGGGGAGCTGTTTTTT,CASSDRGTGELFF
TRBV7-3,TRBD1,few,TRBJ1-2,TGTGCCAGCTCCCCGGGACAGTGGTATGGCTACACCTTC,CASSPGQWYGYTF
TRBV6-1,TRBD1,.,TRBJ2-5,TGTGCCAGCAGCAAGACAGGGAGCGAAGAGACCCAGTACTTC,CASSKTGSEETQYF
TRBV5-1,.,once,TRBJ1-4,TGCGCCAGCGGCAAGGGGGGCGCGATTGAAAAACTGTTTTTT,CASGKGGAIEKLFF
TRBV5-1,TRBD2,once,TRBJ2-2,TGCGCCAGCAGCGCCTCTAGCGGAACCGGGGAGCTGTTTTTT,CASSASSGTGELFF
TRBV30,.,.,TRBJ1-4,TGTGCCTGGAGTTTCCGGGAGAAACTGTTTTTT,CAWSFREKLFF
TRBV28,TRBD1,.,TRBJ1-2,TGTGCCAGCAGTTTACCCGGGACAGGGTACTATGGCTACACCTTC,CASSLPGTGYYGYTF
TRBV29-1,TRBD1,.,TRBJ2-3,TGCAGCGGCTCGACAGGGGATACGCAGTATTTT,CSGSTGDTQYF
TRBV6-1,.,.,TRBJ2-3,TGTGCCAGCAGTGAATATGGGGACACAGATACGCAGTATTTT,CASSEYGDTDTQYF